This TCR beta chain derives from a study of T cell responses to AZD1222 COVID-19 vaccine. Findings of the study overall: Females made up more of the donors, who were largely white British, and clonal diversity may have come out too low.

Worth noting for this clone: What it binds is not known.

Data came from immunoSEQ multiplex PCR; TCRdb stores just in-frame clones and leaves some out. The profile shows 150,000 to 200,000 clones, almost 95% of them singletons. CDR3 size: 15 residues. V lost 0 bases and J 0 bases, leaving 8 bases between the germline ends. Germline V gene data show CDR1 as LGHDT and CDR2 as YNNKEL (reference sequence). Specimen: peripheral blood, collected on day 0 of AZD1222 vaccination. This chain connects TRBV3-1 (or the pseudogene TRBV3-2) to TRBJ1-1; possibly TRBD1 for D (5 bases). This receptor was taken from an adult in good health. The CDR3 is CASSQEGTMNTEAFF. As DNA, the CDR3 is TGTGCCAGCAGCCAAGAAGGGACCATGAACACTGAAGCTTTCTTT.